The sequence of this T cell receptor beta chain was determined in a study of T cells in Graves' hyperthyroidism and ophthalmopathy. Study observations and caveats: The model identified upcoming ophthalmopathy a median approximately six months ahead of onset.

This clonotype has just a few counts. The antigen remains undetermined. Clinical symptoms, serum thyroxine and TRAb, thyroid ultrasound and orbital computed tomography were used for the diagnoses. Fresh 10 ml peripheral blood yielded PBMCs. RNA transcripts provided the source from which TCR beta CDR3 regions were amplified. The HTBI primer set drove a first-round RT-PCR of the TCR CDR3. TCRdb reprocessed the multiplex PCR reads via MiXCR and lists one record per CDR3 protein. Of roughly 720,000 distinct CDR3 sequences listed, roughly 17% are singletons. The V gene's germline CDR1 is LGHNA and CDR2 YSLEER. The CDR3 runs to 17 residues. The germline V and J ends were trimmed by 1 base and 1 base, with 11 bases remaining between them.

The sequencing sample was made of blood. The source is a man aged 45-65 years with Graves' hyperthyroidism. This chain links TRBV4-3 with TRBJ2-6; a possible D gene is TRBD2 (7 bases). For the CDR3, the DNA is TGCGCCAGCAGCCAAGTTGGGGGGGCATCTGGGGCCAACGTCCTGACTTTC. Its translation: CASSQVGGASGANVLTF.